Reported below is one T cell receptor (beta chain). Trimming took off 8 bases at V and 7 bases at J, with 21 bases between the two ends. CDR3 length equals 14 residues. The sample is drawn from a study of blood T cell repertoires in COVID-19. Study overall: Specimens from acute and convalescent COVID-19 originated in the United States, Italy and Spain. Sources were T cells, B-cell-depleted T cells, or PBMCs; the material itself was cDNA or gDNA.

In the original analysis: Amplification of reference gene primers provided the estimated nucleated cell counts. Using immunoSEQ multiplex PCR, the repertoire was profiled, and TCRdb retains in-frame clones only, with some absent. The V and J calls and clone size are taken from that table; D and trimming were inferred from the DNA. Altogether 65,000 to 90,000 clones are present, around 87% being singletons, with the ten largest covering about 11%. V and J are TRBV5-3 and TRBJ1-1; D unclear. TRBV5-3 is treated as an ORF (open reading frame) with a function not yet certain. The clonotype comes from a young woman with acute or convalescent COVID-19. The sequenced material came from peripheral blood. The DNA for the CDR3 is TGTGCCAGCTTGGGCGAGGGCCTATGTAATGAAGCTTTCTTT. Its translation is CASLGEGLCNEAFF.